Listed below are T cell receptor beta chains from one sample, sequenced in a study of shared clonotypes between healthy human individuals. This table comes from immunoSEQ multiplex PCR, and its TCRdb copy is limited to in-frame clones, with some not included. In the table there are approximately 500,000 clones, 81% of which are singletons. Material for sequencing was PBMCs. Receptor source: a woman aged 40-49 years in good health. Some clones in this sample may be carry-over from other donors' samples. Each CDR3 is given with its conserved first and last residue. A D gene is named only where the DNA matches it firmly. Size tells how often a clone was seen (once, few, many) or the class of an expanded clone, and some rows leave it out.

D gene	clone size	J gene	V gene	CDR3 protein	CDR3 DNA
.	once	TRBJ2-3	TRBV5-1	CASSFEAPDTQYF	TGCGCCAGCAGCTTCGAAGCCCCAGATACGCAGTATTTT
.	once	TRBJ2-5	TRBV19	CASSIGDLQYQETQYF	TGTGCCAGTAGTATAGGGGACTTGCAGTACCAAGAGACCCAGTACTTC
.	.	TRBJ2-5	TRBV10-2	CASVAPKYQETQYF	TGCGCCAGCGTCGCCCCAAAGTACCAAGAGACCCAGTACTTC
.	.	TRBJ1-1	TRBV5-1	CASSPGLLGTEAFF	TGCGCCAGCAGCCCAGGGTTATTGGGCACTGAAGCTTTCTTT
TRBD1	few	TRBJ2-6	TRBV7-2	CASSLAGQADLTF	TGTGCCAGCAGCTTAGCCGGACAGGCCGACCTGACTTTC
.	once	TRBJ1-5	TRBV4-1	CASSHGRMNYQPQHF	TGCGCCAGCAGCCATGGACGGATGAACTATCAGCCCCAGCATTTT
.	.	TRBJ2-2	TRBV19	CASIAPTNTGELFF	TGTGCCAGTATTGCCCCAACGAACACCGGGGAGCTGTTTTTT
.	.	TRBJ1-1	TRBV28	CASSTMNTEAFF	TGTGCCAGCTCTACCATGAACACTGAAGCTTTCTTT
TRBD2	many	TRBJ2-1	TRBV12-5	CASGLVTRGLVSGRVRNEQFF	TGTGCTAGTGGTTTGGTGACCAGGGGTTTAGTGAGCGGGAGGGTCCGCAATGAGCAGTTCTTC
.	.	TRBJ1-2	TRBV27	CASREAGLGYTF	TGTGCCAGCCGAGAAGCGGGTCTTGGCTACACCTTC
TRBD2	.	TRBJ2-1	TRBV4-2	CASSQERLAVNEQFF	TGTGCCAGCAGCCAAGAAAGACTAGCGGTGAATGAGCAGTTCTTC
TRBD1	.	TRBJ1-3	TRBV30	CAWSARTGGGRGGNTIYF	TGTGCCTGGAGTGCTAGGACAGGGGGAGGAAGGGGTGGAAACACCATATATTTT
.	.	TRBJ1-5	TRBV7-9	CASRRNRNQPQHF	TGTGCCAGCAGAAGGAATCGCAATCAGCCCCAGCATTTT
TRBD1	.	TRBJ2-7	TRBV6-5	CASSYGTGIEQYF	TGTGCCAGCAGTTACGGGACAGGGATCGAGCAGTACTTC
TRBD1	.	TRBJ1-2	TRBV28	CASRQGGDTYGYTF	TGTGCCAGCAGACAGGGGGGGGACACCTATGGCTACACCTTC
TRBD2	.	TRBJ2-7	TRBV7-3	CASSPGLADYEQYF	TGTGCCAGCAGCCCGGGACTAGCGGACTACGAGCAGTACTTC
.	.	TRBJ2-5	TRBV7-2	CASSLGGRGQETQYF	TGTGCCAGCAGTTTGGGGGGCCGGGGCCAAGAGACCCAGTACTTC
TRBD1	.	TRBJ1-5	TRBV6-6	CASSYGTGVPNQPQHF	TGTGCCAGCAGCTACGGGACAGGGGTTCCCAATCAGCCCCAGCATTTT
TRBD2	.	TRBJ2-3	TRBV4-3	CASSQDQSGTTQYF	TGCGCCAGCAGCCAAGATCAGAGCGGGACTACGCAGTATTTT
.	few	TRBJ2-2	TRBV19	CASSIGWGETGELFF	TGTGCCAGTAGTATTGGCTGGGGGGAGACCGGGGAGCTGTTTTTT
TRBD1	.	TRBJ2-1	TRBV7-2	CASSRDRGYNNEQFF	TGTGCCAGCAGTCGGGACAGGGGGTATAACAATGAGCAGTTCTTC
.	.	TRBJ2-1	TRBV5-1	CASSLPASQSNEQFF	TGCGCCAGCAGCTTGCCGGCTAGCCAAAGCAATGAGCAGTTCTTC
.	.	TRBJ2-5	TRBV10-3	CAISESISQETQYF	TGTGCCATCAGTGAGTCGATTAGCCAAGAGACCCAGTACTTC
.	.	TRBJ2-3	TRBV6-1	CASSEEAAASTDTQYF	TGTGCCAGCAGTGAAGAGGCGGCCGCTAGCACAGATACGCAGTATTTT
TRBD2	.	TRBJ2-1	TRBV7-3	CASSFGLAGYNEQFF	TGTGCCAGCAGCTTTGGGCTAGCGGGATACAATGAGCAGTTCTTC
TRBD1	.	TRBJ1-3	TRBV7-3	CASSTVGQGSGNTIYF	TGTGCCAGCAGCACCGTCGGACAGGGCTCTGGAAACACCATATATTTT
TRBD2	.	TRBJ2-3	TRBV5-1	CASIPGGTSTDTQYF	TGCGCCAGCATCCCCGGGGGGACTAGCACAGATACGCAGTATTTT
.	few	TRBJ2-2	TRBV2	CASSENYVTGELFF	TGTGCCAGCAGTGAAAACTATGTAACCGGGGAGCTGTTTTTT
TRBD1	few	TRBJ2-1	TRBV4-3	CASSQDRRGRPYNEQFF	TGCGCCAGCAGCCAAGATCGCAGGGGGCGACCCTACAATGAGCAGTTCTTC
TRBD1	.	TRBJ1-4	TRBV28	CASSLPGQGYEKLFF	TGTGCCAGCAGTCTTCCGGGACAGGGATATGAAAAACTGTTTTTT
.	.	TRBJ2-1	TRBV11-2	CASSLVAPGGYNEQFF	TGTGCCAGCAGCTTAGTAGCTCCCGGGGGTTACAATGAGCAGTTCTTC
.	once	TRBJ2-1	TRBV29-1	CSAQGRVANEQFF	TGCAGCGCCCAGGGCAGGGTCGCCAATGAGCAGTTCTTC
TRBD1	.	TRBJ2-5	TRBV15	CATSRDPGQGGETQYF	TGTGCCACCAGCAGAGACCCCGGACAGGGTGGAGAGACCCAGTACTTC
.	.	TRBJ1-5	TRBV7-9	CASSLGTWSNQPQHF	TGTGCCAGCAGCTTGGGGACCTGGAGCAATCAGCCCCAGCATTTT
.	.	TRBJ1-5	TRBV11-2	CASSTQADAQPQHF	TGTGCCAGCAGCACACAAGCCGATGCACAGCCCCAGCATTTT
.	.	TRBJ2-5	TRBV5-8	CAAQSQAEETQYF	TGTGCCGCCCAATCACAGGCCGAAGAGACCCAGTACTTC
.	.	TRBJ2-5	TRBV7-9	CASSLASRVETQYF	TGTGCCAGCAGCTTAGCATCCAGGGTGGAGACCCAGTACTTC
.	.	TRBJ2-7	TRBV28	CASSAAGAAEQYF	TGTGCCAGCAGTGCCGCCGGGGCAGCTGAGCAGTACTTC
.	once	TRBJ1-2	TRBV5-4	CASSQGRETEGYTF	TGTGCCAGCAGCCAGGGGCGGGAAACGGAAGGCTACACCTTC
.	.	TRBJ2-2	TRBV5-1	CASSLELASTGELFF	TGCGCCAGCAGCTTGGAGCTAGCGAGTACCGGGGAGCTGTTTTTT
.	.	TRBJ1-4	TRBV27	CASSGATTNEKLFF	TGTGCCAGCAGCGGGGCTACAACTAATGAAAAACTGTTTTTT
.	.	TRBJ1-2	TRBV18	CASSPSGQGDYGYTF	TGTGCCAGCTCACCATCTGGGCAGGGTGACTATGGCTACACCTTC
.	.	TRBJ1-3	TRBV30	CAWDPGQPNLNAIYF	TGTGCCTGGGACCCGGGACAACCAAACCTAAACGCCATATATTTT
TRBD1	.	TRBJ1-5	TRBV2	CASSPGQWISNQPQHF	TGTGCCAGCAGTCCGGGACAGTGGATTAGCAATCAGCCCCAGCATTTT
.	.	TRBJ2-4	TRBV7-9	CASSSGPLAKNIQYF	TGTGCCAGCAGCTCCGGACCGCTAGCCAAAAACATTCAGTACTTC
.	.	TRBJ2-2	TRBV9	CASSVTTATGELFF	TGTGCCAGCAGCGTAACTACAGCCACCGGGGAGCTGTTTTTT
.	many	TRBJ1-2	TRBV9	CASSVRDGNYGYTF	TGTGCCAGCAGCGTAAGGGATGGGAACTATGGCTACACCTTC
.	.	TRBJ2-3	TRBV7-2	CASRGTVSTDTQYF	TGTGCCAGCAGAGGGACTGTTAGCACAGATACGCAGTATTTT
.	.	TRBJ1-5	TRBV6-1	CASSERWDQPQHF	TGTGCCAGCAGTGAAAGGTGGGATCAGCCCCAGCATTTT